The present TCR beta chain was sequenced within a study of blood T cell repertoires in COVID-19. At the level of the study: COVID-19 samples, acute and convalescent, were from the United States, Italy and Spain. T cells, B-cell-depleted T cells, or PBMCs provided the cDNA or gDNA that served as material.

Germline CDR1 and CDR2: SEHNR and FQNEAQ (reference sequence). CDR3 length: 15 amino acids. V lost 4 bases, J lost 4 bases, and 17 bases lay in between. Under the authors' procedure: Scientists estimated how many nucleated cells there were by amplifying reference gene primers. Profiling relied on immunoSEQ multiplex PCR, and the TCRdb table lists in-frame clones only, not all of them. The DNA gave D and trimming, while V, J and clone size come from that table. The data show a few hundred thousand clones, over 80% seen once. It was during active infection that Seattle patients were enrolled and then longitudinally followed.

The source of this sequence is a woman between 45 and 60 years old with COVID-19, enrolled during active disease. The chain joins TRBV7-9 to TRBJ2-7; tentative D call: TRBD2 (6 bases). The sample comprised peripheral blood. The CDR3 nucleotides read TGTGCCAGCAGCTCCTCGGCGGGGAACCCTTACGAGCAGTACTTC. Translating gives CASSSSAGNPYEQYF.